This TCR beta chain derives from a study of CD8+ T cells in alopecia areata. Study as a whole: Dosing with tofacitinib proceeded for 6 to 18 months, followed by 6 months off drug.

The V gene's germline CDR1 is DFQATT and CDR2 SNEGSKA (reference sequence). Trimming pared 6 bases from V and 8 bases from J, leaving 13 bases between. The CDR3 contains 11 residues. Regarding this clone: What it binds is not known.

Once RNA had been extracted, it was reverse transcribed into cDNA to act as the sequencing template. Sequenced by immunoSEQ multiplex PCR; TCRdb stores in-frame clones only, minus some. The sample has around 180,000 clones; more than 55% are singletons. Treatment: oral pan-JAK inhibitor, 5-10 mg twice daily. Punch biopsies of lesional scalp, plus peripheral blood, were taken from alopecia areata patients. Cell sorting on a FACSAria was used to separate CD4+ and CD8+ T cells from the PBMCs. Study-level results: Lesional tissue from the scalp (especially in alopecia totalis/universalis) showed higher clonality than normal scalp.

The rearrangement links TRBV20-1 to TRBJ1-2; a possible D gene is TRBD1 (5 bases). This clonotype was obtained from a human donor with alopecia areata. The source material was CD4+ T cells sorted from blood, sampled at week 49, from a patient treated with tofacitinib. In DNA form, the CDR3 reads TGCAGTGCGCGGGGACTGAGAGGCTACACCTTC. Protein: CSARGLRGYTF.